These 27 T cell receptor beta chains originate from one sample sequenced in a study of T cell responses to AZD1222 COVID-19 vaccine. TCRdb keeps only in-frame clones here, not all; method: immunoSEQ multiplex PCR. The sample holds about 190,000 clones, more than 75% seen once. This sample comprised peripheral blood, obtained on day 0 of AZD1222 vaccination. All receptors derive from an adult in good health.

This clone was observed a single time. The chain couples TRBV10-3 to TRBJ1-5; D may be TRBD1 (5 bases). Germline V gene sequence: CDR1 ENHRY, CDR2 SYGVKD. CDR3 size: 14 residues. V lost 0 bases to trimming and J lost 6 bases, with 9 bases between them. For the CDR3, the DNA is TGTGCCATCAGTGAGTCCCTGGGGGGTCAGCCCCAGCATTTT. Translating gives CAISESLGGQPQHF.

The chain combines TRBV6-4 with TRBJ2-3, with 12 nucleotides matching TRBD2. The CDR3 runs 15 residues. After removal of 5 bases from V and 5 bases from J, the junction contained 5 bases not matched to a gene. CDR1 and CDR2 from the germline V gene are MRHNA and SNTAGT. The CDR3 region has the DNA TGTGCCAGCAGTCCACTAGCGGGAGGTCAAGATACGCAGTATTTT. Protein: CASSPLAGGQDTQYF.

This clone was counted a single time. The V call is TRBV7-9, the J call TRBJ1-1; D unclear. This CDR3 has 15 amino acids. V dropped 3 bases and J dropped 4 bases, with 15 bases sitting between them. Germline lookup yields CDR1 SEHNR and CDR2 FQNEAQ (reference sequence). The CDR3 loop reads CASSLTWAQRTEAFF. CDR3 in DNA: TGTGCCAGCAGCTTGACATGGGCCCAACGCACTGAAGCTTTCTTT.

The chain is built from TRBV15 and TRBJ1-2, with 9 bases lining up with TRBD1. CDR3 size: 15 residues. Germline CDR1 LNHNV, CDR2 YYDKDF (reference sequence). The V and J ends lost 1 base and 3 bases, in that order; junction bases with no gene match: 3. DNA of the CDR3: TGTGCCACCAGCAGAGGGGGGGACAGGGACTATGGCTACACCTTC. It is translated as CATSRGGDRDYGYTF.

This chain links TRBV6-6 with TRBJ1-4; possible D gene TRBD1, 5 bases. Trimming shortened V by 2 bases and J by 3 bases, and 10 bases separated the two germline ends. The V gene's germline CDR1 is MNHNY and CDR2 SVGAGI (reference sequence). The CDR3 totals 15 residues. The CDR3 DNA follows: TGTGCCAGCAGTTACCTGGGGGGGGCTAATGAAAAACTGTTTTTT. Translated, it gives CASSYLGGANEKLFF.

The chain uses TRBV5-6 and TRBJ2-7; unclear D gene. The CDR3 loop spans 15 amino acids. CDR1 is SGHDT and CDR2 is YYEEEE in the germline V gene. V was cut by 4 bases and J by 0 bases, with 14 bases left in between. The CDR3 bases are TGTGCCAGCAGCCCCAGGCTGGGGTACTCCTACGAGCAGTACTTC. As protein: CASSPRLGYSYEQYF.

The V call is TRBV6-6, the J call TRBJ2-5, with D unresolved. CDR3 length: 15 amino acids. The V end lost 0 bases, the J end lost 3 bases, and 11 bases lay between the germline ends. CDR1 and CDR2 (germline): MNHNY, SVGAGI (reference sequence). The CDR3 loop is CASSYSSVQKETQYF. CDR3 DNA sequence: TGTGCCAGCAGTTACTCGAGTGTGCAGAAAGAGACCCAGTACTTC.

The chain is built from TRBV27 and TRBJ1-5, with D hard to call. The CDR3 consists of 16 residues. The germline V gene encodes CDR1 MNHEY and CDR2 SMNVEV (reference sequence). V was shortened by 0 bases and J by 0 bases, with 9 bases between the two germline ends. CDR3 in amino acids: CASSLSNPLSNQPQHF. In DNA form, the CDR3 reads TGTGCCAGCAGTTTATCGAATCCCCTTAGCAATCAGCCCCAGCATTTT.

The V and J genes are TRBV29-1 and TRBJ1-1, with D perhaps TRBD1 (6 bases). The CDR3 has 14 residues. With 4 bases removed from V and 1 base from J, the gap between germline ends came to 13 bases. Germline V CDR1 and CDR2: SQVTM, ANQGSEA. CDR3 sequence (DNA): TGCAGCGTTGGCCCGGACAGAGAGAACACTGAAGCTTTCTTT. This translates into CSVGPDRENTEAFF.

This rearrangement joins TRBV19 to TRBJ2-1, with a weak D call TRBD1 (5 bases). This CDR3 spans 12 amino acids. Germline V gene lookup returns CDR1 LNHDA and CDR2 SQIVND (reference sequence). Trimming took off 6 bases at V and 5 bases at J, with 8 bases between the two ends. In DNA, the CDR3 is TGTGCCAGTAGGACAGAAGACAATGAGCAGTTCTTC. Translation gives CASRTEDNEQFF.

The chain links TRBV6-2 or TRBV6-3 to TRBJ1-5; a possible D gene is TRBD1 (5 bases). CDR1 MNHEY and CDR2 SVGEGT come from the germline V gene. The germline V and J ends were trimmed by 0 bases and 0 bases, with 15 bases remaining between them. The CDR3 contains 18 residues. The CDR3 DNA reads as TGTGCCAGCAGTTACTCGAGGGGCGTCGGGGATAGCAATCAGCCCCAGCATTTT. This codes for CASSYSRGVGDSNQPQHF.

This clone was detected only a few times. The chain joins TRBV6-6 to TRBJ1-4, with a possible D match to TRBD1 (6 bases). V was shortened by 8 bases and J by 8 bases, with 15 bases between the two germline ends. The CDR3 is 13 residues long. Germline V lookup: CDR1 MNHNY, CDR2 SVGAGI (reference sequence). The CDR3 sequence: CASDTGGREKLFF. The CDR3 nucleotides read TGTGCCAGCGATACTGGGGGGCGAGAAAAACTGTTTTTT.

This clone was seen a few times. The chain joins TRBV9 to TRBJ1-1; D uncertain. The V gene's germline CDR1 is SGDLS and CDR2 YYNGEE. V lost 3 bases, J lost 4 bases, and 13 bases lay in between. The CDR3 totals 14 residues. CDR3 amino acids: CASSEGPVGTEAFF. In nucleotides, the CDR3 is TGTGCCAGCAGCGAGGGCCCAGTCGGCACTGAAGCTTTCTTT.

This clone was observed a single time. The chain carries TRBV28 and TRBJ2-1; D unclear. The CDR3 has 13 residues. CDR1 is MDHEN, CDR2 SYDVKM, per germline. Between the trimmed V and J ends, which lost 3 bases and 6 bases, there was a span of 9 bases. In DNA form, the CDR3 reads TGTGCCAGCAGTTTTCAAGCTCCCAATGAGCAGTTCTTC. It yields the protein CASSFQAPNEQFF.

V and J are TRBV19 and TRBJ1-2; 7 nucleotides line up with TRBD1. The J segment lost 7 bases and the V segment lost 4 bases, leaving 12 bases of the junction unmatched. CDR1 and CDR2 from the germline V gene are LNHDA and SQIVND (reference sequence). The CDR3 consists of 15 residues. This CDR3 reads CASSTPQTGRGGYTF. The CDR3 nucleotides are TGTGCCAGTAGTACCCCACAGACAGGGAGGGGTGGCTACACCTTC.

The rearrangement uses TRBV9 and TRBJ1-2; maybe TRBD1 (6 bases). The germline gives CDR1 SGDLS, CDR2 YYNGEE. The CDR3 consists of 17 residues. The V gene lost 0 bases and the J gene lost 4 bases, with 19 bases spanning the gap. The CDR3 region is CASSVAPQQGYPYGYTF. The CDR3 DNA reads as TGTGCCAGCAGCGTAGCCCCCCAACAGGGTTATCCCTATGGCTACACCTTC.

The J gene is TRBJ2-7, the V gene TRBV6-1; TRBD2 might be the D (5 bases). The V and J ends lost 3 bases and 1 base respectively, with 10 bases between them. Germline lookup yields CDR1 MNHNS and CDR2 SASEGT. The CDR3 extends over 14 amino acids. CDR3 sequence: CASSEGLASYEQYF. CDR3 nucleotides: TGTGCCAGCAGTGAGGGCCTAGCTTCCTACGAGCAGTACTTC.

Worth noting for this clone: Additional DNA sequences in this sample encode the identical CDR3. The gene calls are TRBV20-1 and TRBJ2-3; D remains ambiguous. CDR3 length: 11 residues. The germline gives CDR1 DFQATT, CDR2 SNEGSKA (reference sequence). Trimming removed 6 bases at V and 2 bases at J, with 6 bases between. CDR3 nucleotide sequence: TGCAGTGCCGGGTACACAGATACGCAGTATTTT. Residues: CSAGYTDTQYF.

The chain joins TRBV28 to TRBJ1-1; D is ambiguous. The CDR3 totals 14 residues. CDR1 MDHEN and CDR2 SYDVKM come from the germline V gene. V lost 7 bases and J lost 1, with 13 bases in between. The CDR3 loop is CASNPLDANTEAFF. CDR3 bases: TGTGCCAGCAATCCTCTGGACGCGAACACTGAAGCTTTCTTT.

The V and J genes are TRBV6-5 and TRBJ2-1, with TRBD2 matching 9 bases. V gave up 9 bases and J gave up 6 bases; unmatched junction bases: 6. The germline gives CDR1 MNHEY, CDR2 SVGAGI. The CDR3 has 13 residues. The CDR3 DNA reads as TGTGCCAGTCAGCGGGAGGCTGGCAATGAGCAGTTCTTC. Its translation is CASQREAGNEQFF.

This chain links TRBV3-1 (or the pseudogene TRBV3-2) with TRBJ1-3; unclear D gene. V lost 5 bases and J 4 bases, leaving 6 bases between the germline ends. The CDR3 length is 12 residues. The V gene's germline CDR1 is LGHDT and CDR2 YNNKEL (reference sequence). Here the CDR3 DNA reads TGTGCCAGCAGCAGTCGCGGAAACACCATATATTTT. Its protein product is CASSSRGNTIYF.

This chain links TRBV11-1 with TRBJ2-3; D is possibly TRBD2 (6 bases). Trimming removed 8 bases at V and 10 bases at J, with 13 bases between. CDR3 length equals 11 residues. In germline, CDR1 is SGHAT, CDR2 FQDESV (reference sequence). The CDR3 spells CASVNGGPQYF. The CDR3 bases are TGTGCCAGCGTTAACGGGGGTCCGCAGTATTTT.

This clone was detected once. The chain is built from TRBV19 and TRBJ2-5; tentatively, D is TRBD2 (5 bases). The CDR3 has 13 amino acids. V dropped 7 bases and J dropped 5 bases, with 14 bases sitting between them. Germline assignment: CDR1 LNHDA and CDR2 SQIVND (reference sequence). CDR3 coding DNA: TGTGCCAGTAAGATCAGCGGCCGGGAGACCCAGTACTTC. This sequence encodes CASKISGRETQYF.

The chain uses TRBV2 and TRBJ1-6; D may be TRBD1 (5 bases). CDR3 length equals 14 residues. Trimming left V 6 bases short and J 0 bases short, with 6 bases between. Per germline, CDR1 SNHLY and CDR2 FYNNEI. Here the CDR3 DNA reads TGTGCCAGCAGAGGGGTCTCCTATAATTCACCCCTCCACTTT. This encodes CASRGVSYNSPLHF. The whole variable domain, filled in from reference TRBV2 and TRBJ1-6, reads EPEVTQTPSHQVTQMGQEVILRCVPISNHLYFYWYRQILGQKVEFLVSFYNNEISEKSEIFDDQFSVERPDGSNFTLKIRSTKLEDSAMYFCASRGVSYNSPLHFGNGTRLTVT.

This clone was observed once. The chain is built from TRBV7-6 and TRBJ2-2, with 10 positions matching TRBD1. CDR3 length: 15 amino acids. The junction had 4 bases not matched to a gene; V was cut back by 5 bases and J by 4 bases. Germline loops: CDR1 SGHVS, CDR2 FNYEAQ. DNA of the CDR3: TGTGCCAGCAGCCAAGGGACAGGGGTCACCGGGGAGCTGTTTTTT. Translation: CASSQGTGVTGELFF.

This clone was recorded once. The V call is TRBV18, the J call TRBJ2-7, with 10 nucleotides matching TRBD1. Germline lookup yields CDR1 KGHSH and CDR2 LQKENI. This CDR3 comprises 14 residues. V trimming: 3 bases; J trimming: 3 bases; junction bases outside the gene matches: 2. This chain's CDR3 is CASSPRTGGYEQYF. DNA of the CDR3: TGTGCCAGCTCACCCCGGACAGGGGGCTACGAGCAGTACTTC.

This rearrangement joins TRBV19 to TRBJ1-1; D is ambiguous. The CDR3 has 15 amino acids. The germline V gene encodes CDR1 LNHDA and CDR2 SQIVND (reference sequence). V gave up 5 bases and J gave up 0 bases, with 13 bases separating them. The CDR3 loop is CASSSNGYMNTEAFF. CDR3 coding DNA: TGTGCCAGTAGTTCCAACGGGTATATGAACACTGAAGCTTTCTTT.